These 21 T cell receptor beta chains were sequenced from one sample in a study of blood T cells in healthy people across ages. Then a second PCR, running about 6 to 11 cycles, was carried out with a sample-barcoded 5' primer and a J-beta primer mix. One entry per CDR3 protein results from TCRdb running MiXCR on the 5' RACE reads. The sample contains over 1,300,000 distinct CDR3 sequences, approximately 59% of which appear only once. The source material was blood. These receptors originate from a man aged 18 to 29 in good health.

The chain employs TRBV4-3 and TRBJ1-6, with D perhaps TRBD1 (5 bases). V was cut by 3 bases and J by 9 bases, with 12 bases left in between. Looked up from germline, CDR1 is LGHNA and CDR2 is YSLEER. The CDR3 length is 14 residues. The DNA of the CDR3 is TGCGCCAGCAGCCAGCAAATGGGGGGTTCACCCCTCCACTTT. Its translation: CASSQQMGGSPLHF.

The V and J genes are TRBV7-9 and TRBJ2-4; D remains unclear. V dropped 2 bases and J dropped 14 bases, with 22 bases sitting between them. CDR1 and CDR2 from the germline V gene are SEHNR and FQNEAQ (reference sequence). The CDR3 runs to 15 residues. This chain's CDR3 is CASSLLGSSSGREYF. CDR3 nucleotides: TGTGCCAGCAGCTTATTGGGCAGCTCATCAGGCCGAGAGTACTTC.

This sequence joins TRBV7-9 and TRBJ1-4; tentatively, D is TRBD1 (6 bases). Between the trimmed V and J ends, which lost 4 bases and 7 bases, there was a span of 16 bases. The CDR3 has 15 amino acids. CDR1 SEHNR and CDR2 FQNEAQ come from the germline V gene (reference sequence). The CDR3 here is CASSYSDRLGEKLFF. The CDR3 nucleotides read TGTGCCAGCAGCTACTCGGACAGATTAGGTGAAAAACTGTTTTTT.

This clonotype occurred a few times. As DNA, the CDR3 is TGCAGCGTTGAAGAGGCCTCCTTATCTAACTATGGCTACACCTTC. Protein sequence: CSVEEASLSNYGYTF. The chain links TRBV29-1 to TRBJ1-2; D unclear. The CDR3 sequence is 15 residues long. Trimming removed 0 bases from V and 0 bases from J, with 11 bases in between. Germline V gene lookup returns CDR1 SQVTM and CDR2 ANQGSEA.

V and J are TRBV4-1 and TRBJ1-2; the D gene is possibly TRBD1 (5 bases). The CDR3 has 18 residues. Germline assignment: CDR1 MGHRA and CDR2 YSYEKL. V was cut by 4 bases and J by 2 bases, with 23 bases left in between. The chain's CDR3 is CASSPSRGPRPLNYGYTF. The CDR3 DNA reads TGCGCCAGCAGCCCCAGTCGGGGACCACGACCTCTAAACTATGGCTACACCTTC.

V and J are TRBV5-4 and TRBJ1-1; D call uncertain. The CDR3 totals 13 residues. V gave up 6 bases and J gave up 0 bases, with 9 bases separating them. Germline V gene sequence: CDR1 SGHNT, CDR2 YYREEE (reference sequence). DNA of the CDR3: TGTGCCAGCAATGATCGAGTGAACACTGAAGCTTTCTTT. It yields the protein CASNDRVNTEAFF.

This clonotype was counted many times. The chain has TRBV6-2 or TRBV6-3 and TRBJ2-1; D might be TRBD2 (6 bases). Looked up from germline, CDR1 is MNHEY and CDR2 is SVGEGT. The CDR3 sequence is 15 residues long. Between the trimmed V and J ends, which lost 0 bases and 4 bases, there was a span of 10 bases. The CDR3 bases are TGTGCCAGCAGTTACTCGGGGGGTCCGTACAATGAGCAGTTCTTC. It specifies CASSYSGGPYNEQFF.

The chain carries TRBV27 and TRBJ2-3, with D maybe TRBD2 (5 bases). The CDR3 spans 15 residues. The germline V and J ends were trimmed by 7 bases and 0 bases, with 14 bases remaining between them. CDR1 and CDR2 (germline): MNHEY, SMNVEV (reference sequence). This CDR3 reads CASNFRVASTDTQYF. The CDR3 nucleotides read TGTGCCAGCAACTTTAGAGTAGCGAGCACAGATACGCAGTATTTT.

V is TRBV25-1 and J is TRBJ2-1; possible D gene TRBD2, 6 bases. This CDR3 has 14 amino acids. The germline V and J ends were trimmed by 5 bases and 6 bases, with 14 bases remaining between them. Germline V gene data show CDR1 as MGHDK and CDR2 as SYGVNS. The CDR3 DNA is TGTGCCAGCAGTCCGCCGGGACTCCTCAATGAGCAGTTCTTC. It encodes CASSPPGLLNEQFF.

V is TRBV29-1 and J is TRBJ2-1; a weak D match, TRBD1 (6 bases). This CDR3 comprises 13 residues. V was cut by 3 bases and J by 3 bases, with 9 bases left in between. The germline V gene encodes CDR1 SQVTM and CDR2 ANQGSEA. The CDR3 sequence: CSVDQGSYNEQFF. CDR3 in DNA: TGCAGCGTTGATCAGGGGAGCTACAATGAGCAGTTCTTC.

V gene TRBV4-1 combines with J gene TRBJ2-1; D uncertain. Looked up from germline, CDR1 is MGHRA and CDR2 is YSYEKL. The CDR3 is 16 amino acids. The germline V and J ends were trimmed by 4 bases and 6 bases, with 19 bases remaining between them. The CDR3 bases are TGCGCCAGCAGCCTGGTCCGGACCGCTACCGTCAATGAGCAGTTCTTC. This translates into CASSLVRTATVNEQFF.

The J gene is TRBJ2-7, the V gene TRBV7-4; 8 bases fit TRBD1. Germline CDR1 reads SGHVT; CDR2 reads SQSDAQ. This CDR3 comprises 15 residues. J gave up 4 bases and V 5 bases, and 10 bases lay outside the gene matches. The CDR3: CASSLTRDRYYEQYF. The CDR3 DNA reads TGTGCCAGCAGCCTTACCCGGGACAGGTATTACGAGCAGTACTTC.

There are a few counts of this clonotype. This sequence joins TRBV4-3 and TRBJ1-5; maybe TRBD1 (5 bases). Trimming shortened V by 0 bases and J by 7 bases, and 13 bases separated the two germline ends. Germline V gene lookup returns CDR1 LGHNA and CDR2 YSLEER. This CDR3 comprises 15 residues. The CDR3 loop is CASSQDSGGGQPQHF. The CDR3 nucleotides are TGCGCCAGCAGCCAAGACAGTGGGGGGGGACAGCCCCAGCATTTT.

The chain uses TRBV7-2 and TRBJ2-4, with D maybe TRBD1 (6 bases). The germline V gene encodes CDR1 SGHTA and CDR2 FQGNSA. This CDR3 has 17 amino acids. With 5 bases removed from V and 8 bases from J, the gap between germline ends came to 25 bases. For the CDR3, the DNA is TGTGCCAGCAGCATCATACCGGGGACACAAGCGGAAGACATTCAGTACTTC. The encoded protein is CASSIIPGTQAEDIQYF.

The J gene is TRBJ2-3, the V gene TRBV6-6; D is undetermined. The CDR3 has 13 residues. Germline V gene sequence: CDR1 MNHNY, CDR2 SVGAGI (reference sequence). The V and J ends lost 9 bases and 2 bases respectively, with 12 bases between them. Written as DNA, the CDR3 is TGTGCCAGTAACTTGATCAACACAGATACGCAGTATTTT. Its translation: CASNLINTDTQYF.

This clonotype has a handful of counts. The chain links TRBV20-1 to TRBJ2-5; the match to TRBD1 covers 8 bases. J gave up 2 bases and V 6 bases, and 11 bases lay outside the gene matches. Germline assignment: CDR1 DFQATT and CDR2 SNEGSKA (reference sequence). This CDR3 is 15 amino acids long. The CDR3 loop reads CSARSWTGSQETQYF. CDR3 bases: TGCAGTGCCAGGTCCTGGACAGGGAGTCAAGAGACCCAGTACTTC.

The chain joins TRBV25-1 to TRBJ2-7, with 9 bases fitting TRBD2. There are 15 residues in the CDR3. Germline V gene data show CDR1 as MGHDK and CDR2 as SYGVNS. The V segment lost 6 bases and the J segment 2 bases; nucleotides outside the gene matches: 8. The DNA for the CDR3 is TGTGCCAGCAGCGGACCGGGACTAGCCCCCTACGAGCAGTACTTC. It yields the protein CASSGPGLAPYEQYF.

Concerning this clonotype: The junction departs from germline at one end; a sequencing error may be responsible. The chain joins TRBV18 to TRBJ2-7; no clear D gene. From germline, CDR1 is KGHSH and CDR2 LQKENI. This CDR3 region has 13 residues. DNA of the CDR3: TGTGCCAGCTCACCCAGTAGCTCCGACGAGCAGTACTTC. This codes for CASSPSSSDEQYF.

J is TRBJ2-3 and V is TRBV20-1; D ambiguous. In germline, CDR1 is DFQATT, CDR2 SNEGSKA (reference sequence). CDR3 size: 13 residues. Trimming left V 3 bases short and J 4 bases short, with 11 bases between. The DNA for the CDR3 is TGCAGTGCTAGCTTGGGTCGCCCAGATACGCAGTATTTT. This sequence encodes CSASLGRPDTQYF.

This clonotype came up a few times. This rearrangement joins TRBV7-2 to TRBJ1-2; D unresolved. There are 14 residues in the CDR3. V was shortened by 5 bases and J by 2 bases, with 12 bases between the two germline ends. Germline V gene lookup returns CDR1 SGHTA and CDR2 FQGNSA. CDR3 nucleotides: TGTGCCAGCAGCCCCCTGGCGGAAAACTATGGCTACACCTTC. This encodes CASSPLAENYGYTF.

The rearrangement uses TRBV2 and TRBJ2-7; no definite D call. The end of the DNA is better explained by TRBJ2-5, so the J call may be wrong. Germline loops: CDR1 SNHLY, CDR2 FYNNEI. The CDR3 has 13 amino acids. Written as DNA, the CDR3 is TGTGCCAGCAGCCGACGGTGGCGAGAGACCCAGTACTTC. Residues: CASSRRWRETQYF.